This is a list of T cell receptor beta chains from one sample in a study of shared clonotypes between healthy human individuals. This table comes from immunoSEQ multiplex PCR, and its TCRdb copy is limited to in-frame clones, with some not included. The repertoire holds 760,000 or so clones, with around 96% as singletons. The material sequenced was naive CD8+ T cells sorted from blood. These receptors came from a man under 40 in good health. Each CDR3 is given without its conserved first and last residue.

>TRBV6-1|TRBJ1-1
ASSEWDNTEAF
>TRBV7-9|TRBJ2-1
ASSSRGGNYNEQF
>TRBV9|TRBJ2-2
ASSVAAGGPDTGELF
>TRBV7-8|TRBJ2-7
ASSLVLASAYEQY
>TRBV2|TRBJ2-7
ASSELRYHEQY
>TRBV4-1|TRBJ1-2
ASSQFAGTAYSNYGYT
>TRBV9|TRBJ1-2
ASSVGEGIPLDGGYT
>TRBV28|TRBJ2-7
ASSGRRTGILLDEQY
>TRBV27|TRBJ1-2
ASSLSYGGDYGYT
>TRBV4-1|TRBJ2-7
ASSRGNSYEQY
>TRBV29-1|TRBJ2-7
SVDGLAGGDSYEQY